The next 26 T cell receptor beta chains were all read from a single sample in a study of Graves' ophthalmopathy and Graves' hyperthyroidism. The study amplified TCR beta CDR3 regions using RNA transcripts. Amplification began with first-round RT-PCR using HTBI primers, then second-round multiplex PCR was performed. MiXCR, run by TCRdb on the multiplex PCR reads, gives a single entry per CDR3 protein. The sample lists roughly 350,000 distinct CDR3 sequences, about a sixth occurring once. The material sequenced was peripheral blood. The receptors come from an adult woman with stable Graves' hyperthyroidism.

Written as DNA, the CDR3 is TGTGCCAGCAGCACGACAGGGCTCTACTATGGCTACACCTTC. Amino acids: CASSTTGLYYGYTF. The V call is TRBV12-3 or TRBV12-4, the J call TRBJ1-2; 7 bases line up with TRBD1. V was pared by 6 bases and J by 3 bases, with 7 bases of the junction left unmatched. The CDR3 sequence is 14 residues long.

The sample holds many counts of this clonotype. This chain links TRBV28 with TRBJ1-5; D is undetermined. Germline CDR1 is MDHEN and CDR2 is SYDVKM. The CDR3 covers 15 residues. Trimming removed 3 bases from V and 5 bases from J, with 14 bases in between. The CDR3 loop reads CASSFVQEVYQPQHF. The CDR3 nucleotides are TGTGCCAGCAGTTTTGTGCAGGAAGTTTATCAGCCCCAGCATTTT.

This sequence joins TRBV27 and TRBJ2-7; 16 nucleotides match TRBD2. Germline CDR1 and CDR2: MNHEY and SMNVEV (reference sequence). The CDR3 contains 18 residues. The V and J ends lost 8 bases and 3 bases, in that order; junction bases with no gene match: 13. CDR3 sequence reads: CASEGPGTSGRAGYEQYF. The CDR3, as DNA: TGTGCCAGCGAGGGGCCCGGGACTAGCGGGAGGGCCGGCTACGAGCAGTACTTC.

The gene calls are TRBV18 and TRBJ2-5; 12 bases fit TRBD1. J was trimmed by 5 bases and V by 3 bases; bases with no gene match: 4. The CDR3 contains 15 residues. Per germline, CDR1 KGHSH and CDR2 LQKENI. This CDR3 reads CASSPGQGAWETQYF. The CDR3 DNA is TGTGCCAGCTCACCGGGACAGGGGGCATGGGAGACCCAGTACTTC.

This clonotype was seen repeatedly, ten times or more. The rearrangement links TRBV6-5 to TRBJ2-7, with D unresolved. This CDR3 spans 13 amino acids. Germline V gene lookup returns CDR1 MNHEY and CDR2 SVGAGI. V was cut by 2 bases and J by 2 bases, with 7 bases left in between. The CDR3 is CASSYEAAYEQYF. CDR3 in DNA: TGTGCCAGCAGTTACGAGGCAGCCTACGAGCAGTACTTC.

This clonotype was counted many times. This chain connects TRBV29-1 to TRBJ2-7, with D perhaps given as TRBD1 or TRBD2 (5 bases each). Trimming removed 4 bases from V and 3 bases from J, with 16 bases in between. The germline V gene has CDR1 SQVTM and CDR2 ANQGSEA. The CDR3 totals 14 residues. As DNA, the CDR3 is TGCAGCGTTGTGCCGGGGCCGGGGATCTACGAGCAGTACTTC. Encoded protein: CSVVPGPGIYEQYF.

This clonotype was seen many times. V and J are TRBV19 and TRBJ1-1; TRBD1 is a possible D gene (6 bases). CDR1 LNHDA and CDR2 SQIVND come from the germline V gene (reference sequence). V shed 7 bases and J shed 0 bases, with 18 bases lying between them. The CDR3 contains 16 residues. The CDR3 DNA reads as TGTGCCAGTACCAGAGGACAGACCTACATGAACACTGAAGCTTTCTTT. As protein: CASTRGQTYMNTEAFF.

Notes on this clonotype: A read error is possible here, since a much larger clone lies one base away. The chain links TRBV6-4 to TRBJ1-5; D is uncertain. Trimming removed 2 bases at V and 2 bases at J, with 13 bases between. The CDR3 sequence is 16 residues long. Germline CDR1 is MRHNA and CDR2 is SNTAGT. In nucleotides, the CDR3 is TGTGCCAGCAGTGACCCCCGTATGCATCGCAATCAGCCCCAGCATTTT. As protein: CASSDPRMHRNQPQHF.

This clonotype was picked up a small number of times. A far larger clone is only one base removed, so a read error is likely. Here the CDR3 omits its conserved ending phenylalanine or tryptophan, so a read error is the likely source. This sequence joins TRBV6-2 or TRBV6-3 and TRBJ2-5; D uncertain. CDR1 and CDR2 (germline): MNHEY, SVGEGT. CDR3 size: 12 residues. Trimming took 4 bases from V and 2 from J, leaving 5 bases between them. DNA for the CDR3: TGTGCCAGCAGTTTCGGGCAAGAGACCCAGTACCTC. Protein sequence: CASSFGQETQYL.

In its sample, this clonotype was seen many times. This chain connects TRBV12-3 or TRBV12-4 to TRBJ2-7; 13 nucleotides agree with TRBD2. CDR3 length: 18 residues. V was clipped by 7 bases and J by 5 bases; unmatched bases: 17. In DNA, the CDR3 is TGTGCCAGCACCCAGGAACTAGCGGGAGGGATGGGGTATAACGAGCAGTACTTC. Its protein product is CASTQELAGGMGYNEQYF.

The sample holds many counts of this clonotype. This chain links TRBV28 with TRBJ1-1; D is uncertain. This CDR3 has 14 amino acids. From germline, CDR1 is MDHEN and CDR2 SYDVKM. The V end lost 7 bases, the J end lost 1 base, and 13 bases lay between the germline ends. The CDR3, as DNA: TGTGCCAGCACCCAACCTTGGGCGAACACTGAAGCTTTCTTT. This translates into CASTQPWANTEAFF.

In this sample, this clonotype turned up many times. The rearrangement links TRBV19 to TRBJ2-5; TRBD1 matches at 11 bases. Germline assignment: CDR1 LNHDA and CDR2 SQIVND (reference sequence). V shed 4 bases and J 8 bases; nucleotides not matched to a gene: 3. CDR3 size: 13 residues. This CDR3 reads CASSTDRGLTQYF. The CDR3 DNA sequence: TGTGCCAGTAGTACGGACAGGGGGCTAACCCAGTACTTC.

This clonotype was counted at least ten times. This sequence joins TRBV29-1 and TRBJ1-1, with D unresolved. This CDR3 is built from 13 residues. Trimming stripped 3 bases from V and 1 base from J, with 9 bases between. Germline V gene sequence: CDR1 SQVTM, CDR2 ANQGSEA. The chain's CDR3 is CSVEIAGNTEAFF. CDR3 DNA sequence: TGCAGCGTTGAGATAGCGGGGAACACTGAAGCTTTCTTT.

This clonotype occurred many times. The chain has TRBV28 and TRBJ1-5, with unresolved D. CDR1 and CDR2 (germline): MDHEN, SYDVKM. This CDR3 is 16 amino acids long. Between the trimmed V and J ends, which lost 2 bases and 4 bases, there was a span of 15 bases. CDR3 amino acids: CASSLEGGLRNQPQHF. Written as DNA, the CDR3 is TGTGCCAGCAGTTTAGAGGGAGGACTCCGGAATCAGCCCCAGCATTTT.

This clonotype occurred many times. The genes are TRBV7-9 and TRBJ1-1; D uncertain. CDR1 SEHNR and CDR2 FQNEAQ come from the germline V gene (reference sequence). V lost 5 bases and J 3 bases, leaving 16 bases between the germline ends. The CDR3 spans 15 residues. The CDR3 loop reads CASSPRDSGYTEAFF. The CDR3 DNA reads TGTGCCAGCAGCCCACGAGACTCCGGGTACACTGAAGCTTTCTTT.

This clonotype was recorded many times. This chain uses TRBV12-3 or TRBV12-4 with TRBJ2-5; 9 nucleotides align to TRBD1. This CDR3 has 13 residues. The junction had 5 bases not matched to a gene; V was cut back by 5 bases and J by 7 bases. For the CDR3, the DNA is TGTGCCAGCAGTACAGGACAGGGGTGGACCCAGTACTTC. Translated, it gives CASSTGQGWTQYF.

In this sample, this clonotype turned up many times. The V gene is TRBV11-2, the J gene TRBJ1-5; D is uncertain. V lost 0 bases to trimming and J lost 7 bases, with 16 bases between them. The CDR3 has 16 residues. Germline V gene lookup returns CDR1 SGHAT and CDR2 FQNNGV. CDR3 in amino acids: CASSLDLSRAGQPQHF. CDR3 sequence (DNA): TGTGCCAGCAGCTTAGATCTGTCGAGGGCTGGCCAGCCCCAGCATTTT.

This chain links TRBV5-4 with TRBJ1-2; D might be TRBD1 (5 bases). Germline-derived CDR1 and CDR2 are SGHNT and YYREEE (reference sequence). The CDR3 length is 14 residues. V lost 0 bases to trimming and J lost 7 bases, with 13 bases between them. The CDR3 spells CASSLGGRGRGYTF. Here the CDR3 DNA reads TGTGCCAGCAGCTTGGGGGGCCGGGGACGTGGCTACACCTTC.

This clonotype was found many times. The genes are TRBV4-1 and TRBJ1-3; TRBD1 is a possible D gene (5 bases). Trimming shortened V by 0 bases and J by 3 bases, and 6 bases separated the two germline ends. The CDR3 contains 14 residues. Germline CDR1 MGHRA, CDR2 YSYEKL. CDR3 protein: CASSQDRVGNTIYF. DNA for the CDR3: TGCGCCAGCAGCCAAGACAGGGTTGGAAACACCATATATTTT.

There are many counts of this clonotype. The rearrangement links TRBV28 to TRBJ1-5; 7 bases line up with TRBD1. The CDR3 has 18 amino acids. Germline CDR1 and CDR2: MDHEN and SYDVKM. V gave up 3 bases and J gave up 6 bases; unmatched junction bases: 17. The CDR3: CASSFGGGGGEFGQPQHF. Here the CDR3 DNA reads TGTGCCAGCAGTTTTGGAGGTGGAGGGGGCGAATTTGGTCAGCCCCAGCATTTT.

This clonotype came up many times. The chain carries TRBV20-1 and TRBJ2-7; D unclear. CDR3 size: 14 residues. Germline CDR1 DFQATT, CDR2 SNEGSKA (reference sequence). V was pared by 3 bases and J by 1 base, with 13 bases between. CDR3: CSARFSSGSYEQYF. The DNA of the CDR3 is TGCAGTGCTAGGTTTTCGTCTGGTTCCTACGAGCAGTACTTC.

This clonotype was observed at least ten times. The chain uses TRBV11-3 and TRBJ2-7; possibly TRBD1 or TRBD2 for D (5 bases each). CDR1 and CDR2 from the germline V gene are SGHNT and YENEEA. CDR3 length: 14 residues. The ends were cut back, 5 bases at V and 3 bases at J, with 14 bases in the middle. The CDR3 DNA follows: TGTGCCAGCAGCCCCCGGGACCTGAACTACGAGCAGTACTTC. Protein: CASSPRDLNYEQYF.

This clonotype was seen many times. The rearrangement joins TRBV7-2 to TRBJ1-2; TRBD1 agrees at 7 bases. Germline assignment: CDR1 SGHTA and CDR2 FQGNSA. V lost 4 bases, J lost 5 bases, and 1 base stayed unmatched. This CDR3 is built from 12 residues. In nucleotides, the CDR3 is TGTGCCAGCAGCTCGGGACAGTATGGCTACACCTTC. Translation: CASSSGQYGYTF.

This clonotype has ten or more counts. The chain couples TRBV14 to TRBJ1-2; D not resolved. CDR1 is SGHDN and CDR2 is FVKESK in the germline V gene. CDR3 length equals 15 residues. V was trimmed by 1 base and J by 5 bases, leaving 14 bases between them. This CDR3 is CASSQASRPRYGYTF. The CDR3 nucleotides read TGTGCCAGCAGCCAAGCGTCCAGGCCGAGGTATGGCTACACCTTC.

This clonotype was seen more than once but under ten times. One end of the junction fails to match germline, which may point to a read error. The rearrangement joins TRBV6-2 or TRBV6-3 to TRBJ2-4; TRBD1 matches at 8 bases. This CDR3 has 13 amino acids. The germline V gene encodes CDR1 MNHEY and CDR2 SVGEGT. The CDR3 sequence: CATQWAGGDIKYF. The CDR3 nucleotides are TGTGCCACCCAGTGGGCAGGGGGCGACATTAAGTACTTC.

This clonotype occurred many times. This chain connects TRBV12-3 or TRBV12-4 to TRBJ1-1, with D unresolved. V was cut by 5 bases and J by 5 bases, with 15 bases left in between. The CDR3 covers 14 residues. Here the CDR3 reads CASSVRRVSTEAFF. For the CDR3, the DNA is TGTGCCAGCAGTGTAAGGAGGGTTAGTACTGAAGCTTTCTTT.